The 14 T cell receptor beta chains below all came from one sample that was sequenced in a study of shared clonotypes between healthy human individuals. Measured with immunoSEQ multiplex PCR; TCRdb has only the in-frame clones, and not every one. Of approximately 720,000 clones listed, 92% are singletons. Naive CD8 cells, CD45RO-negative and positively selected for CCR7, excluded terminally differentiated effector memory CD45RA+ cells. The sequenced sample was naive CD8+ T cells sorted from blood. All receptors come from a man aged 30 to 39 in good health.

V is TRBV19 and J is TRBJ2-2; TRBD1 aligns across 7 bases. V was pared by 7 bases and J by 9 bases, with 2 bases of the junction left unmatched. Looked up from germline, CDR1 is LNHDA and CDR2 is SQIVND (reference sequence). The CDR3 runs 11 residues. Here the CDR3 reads CASTGGWELFF. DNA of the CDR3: TGTGCCAGTACAGGGGGATGGGAGCTGTTTTTT.

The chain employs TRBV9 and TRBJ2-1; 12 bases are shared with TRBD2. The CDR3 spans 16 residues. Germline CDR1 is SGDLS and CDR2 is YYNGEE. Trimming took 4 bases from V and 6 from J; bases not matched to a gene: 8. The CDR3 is CASSPLELAGGNEQFF. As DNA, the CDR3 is TGTGCCAGCAGCCCTCTAGAACTAGCGGGGGGCAATGAGCAGTTCTTC.

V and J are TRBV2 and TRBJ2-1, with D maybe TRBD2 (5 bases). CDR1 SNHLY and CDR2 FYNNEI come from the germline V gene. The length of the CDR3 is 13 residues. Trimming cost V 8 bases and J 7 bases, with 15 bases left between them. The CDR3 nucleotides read TGTGCCAGCTTAACAGAGGGAAAGAATGAGCAGTTCTTC. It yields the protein CASLTEGKNEQFF. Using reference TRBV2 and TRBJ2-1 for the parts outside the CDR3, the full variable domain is EPEVTQTPSHQVTQMGQEVILRCVPISNHLYFYWYRQILGQKVEFLVSFYNNEISEKSEIFDDQFSVERPDGSNFTLKIRSTKLEDSAMYFCASLTEGKNEQFFGPGTRLTVL.

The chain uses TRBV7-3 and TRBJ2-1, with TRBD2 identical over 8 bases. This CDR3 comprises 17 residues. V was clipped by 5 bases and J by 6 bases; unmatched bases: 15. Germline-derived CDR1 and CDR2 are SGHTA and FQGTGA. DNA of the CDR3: TGTGCCAGCAGCCTTAAGGGACTAGGAGGAGTTCCCAATGAGCAGTTCTTC. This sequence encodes CASSLKGLGGVPNEQFF.

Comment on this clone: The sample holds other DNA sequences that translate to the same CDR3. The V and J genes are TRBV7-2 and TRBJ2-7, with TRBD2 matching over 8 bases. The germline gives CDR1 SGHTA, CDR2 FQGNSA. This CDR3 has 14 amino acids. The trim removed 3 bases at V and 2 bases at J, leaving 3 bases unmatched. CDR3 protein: CASSLSSGTYEQYF. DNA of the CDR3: TGTGCCAGCAGCTTGAGTAGCGGGACCTACGAGCAGTACTTC.

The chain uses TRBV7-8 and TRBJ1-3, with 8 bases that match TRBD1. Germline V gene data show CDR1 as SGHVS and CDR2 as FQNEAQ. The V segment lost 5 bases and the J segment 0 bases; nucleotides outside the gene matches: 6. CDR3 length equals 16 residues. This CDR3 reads CASSLGDRLSGNTIYF. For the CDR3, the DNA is TGTGCCAGCAGCCTAGGGGACAGGCTCTCTGGAAACACCATATATTTT.

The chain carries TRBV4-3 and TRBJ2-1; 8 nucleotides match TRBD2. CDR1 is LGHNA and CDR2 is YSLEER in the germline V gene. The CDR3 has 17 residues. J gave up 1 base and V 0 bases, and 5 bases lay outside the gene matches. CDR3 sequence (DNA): TGCGCCAGCAGCCAAGATCTTGGCGGGAGGTCCTACAATGAGCAGTTCTTC. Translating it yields CASSQDLGGRSYNEQFF.

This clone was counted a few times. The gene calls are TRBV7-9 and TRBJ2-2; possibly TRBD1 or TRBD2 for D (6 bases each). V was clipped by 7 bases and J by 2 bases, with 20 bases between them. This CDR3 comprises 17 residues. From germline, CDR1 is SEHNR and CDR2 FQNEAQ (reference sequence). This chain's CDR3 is CASNKGGLSFNTGELFF. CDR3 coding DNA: TGTGCCAGCAACAAGGGGGGTCTATCCTTTAACACCGGGGAGCTGTTTTTT. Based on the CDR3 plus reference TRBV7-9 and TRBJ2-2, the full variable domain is DTGVSQNPRHKITKRGQNVTFRCDPISEHNRLYWYRQTLGQGPEFLTYFQNEAQLEKSRLLSDRFSAERPKGSFSTLEIQRTEQGDSAMYLCASNKGGLSFNTGELFFGEGSRLTVL.

Here the CDR3 DNA reads TGTGCCAGCAGCCAGACAGCGATGAACACTGAAGCTTTCTTT. Amino acids: CASSQTAMNTEAFF. The chain has TRBV11-2 and TRBJ1-1, with a weak D call TRBD1 (5 bases). Germline loops: CDR1 SGHAT, CDR2 FQNNGV. V was cut by 5 bases and J by 0 bases, with 10 bases left in between. The CDR3 loop spans 14 amino acids. Full variable domain (outside the CDR3, taken from reference TRBV11-2 and TRBJ1-1): EAGVAQSPRYKIIEKRQSVAFWCNPISGHATLYWYQQILGQGPKLLIQFQNNGVVDDSQLPKDRFSAERLKGVDSTLKIQPAKLEDSAVYLCASSQTAMNTEAFFGQGTRLTVV.

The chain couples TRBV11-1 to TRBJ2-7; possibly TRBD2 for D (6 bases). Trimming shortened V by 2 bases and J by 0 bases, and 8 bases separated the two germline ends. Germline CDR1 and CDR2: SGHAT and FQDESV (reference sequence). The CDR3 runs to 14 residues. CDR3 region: CASSLFGSSYEQYF. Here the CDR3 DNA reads TGTGCCAGCAGCTTATTCGGGAGCTCCTACGAGCAGTACTTC.

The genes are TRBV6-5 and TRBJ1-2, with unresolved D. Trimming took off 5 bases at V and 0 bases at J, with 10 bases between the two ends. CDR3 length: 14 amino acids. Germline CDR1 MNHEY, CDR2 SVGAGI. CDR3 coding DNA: TGTGCCAGCAGTCCCGTTGGGGCTAACTATGGCTACACCTTC. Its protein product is CASSPVGANYGYTF.

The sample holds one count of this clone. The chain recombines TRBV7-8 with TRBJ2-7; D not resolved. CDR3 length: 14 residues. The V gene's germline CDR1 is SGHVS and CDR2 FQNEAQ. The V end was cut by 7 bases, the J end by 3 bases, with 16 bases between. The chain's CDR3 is CASTRLSGDYEQYF. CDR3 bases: TGTGCCAGCACAAGGCTGAGTGGGGACTACGAGCAGTACTTC.

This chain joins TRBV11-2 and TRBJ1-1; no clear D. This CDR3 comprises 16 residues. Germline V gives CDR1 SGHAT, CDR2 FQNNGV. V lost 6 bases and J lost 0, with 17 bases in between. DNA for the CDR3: TGTGCCAGCAGTTCTTACCCTAGAATATTGAACACTGAAGCTTTCTTT. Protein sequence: CASSSYPRILNTEAFF. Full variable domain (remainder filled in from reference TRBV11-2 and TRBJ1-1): EAGVAQSPRYKIIEKRQSVAFWCNPISGHATLYWYQQILGQGPKLLIQFQNNGVVDDSQLPKDRFSAERLKGVDSTLKIQPAKLEDSAVYLCASSSYPRILNTEAFFGQGTRLTVV.

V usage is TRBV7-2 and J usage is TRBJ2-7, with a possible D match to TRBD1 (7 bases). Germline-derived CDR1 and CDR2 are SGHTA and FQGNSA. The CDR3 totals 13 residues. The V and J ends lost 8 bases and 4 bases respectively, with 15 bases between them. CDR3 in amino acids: CASYGQGGYEQYF. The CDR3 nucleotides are TGTGCCAGCTATGGGCAGGGGGGATACGAGCAGTACTTC.